Presented here are 8 T cell receptor beta chains from one specimen sequenced in a study of blood T cells in healthy people across ages. A second PCR of 7 to 11 cycles used a sample-barcoded 5' primer and a J-beta primer mix. TCRdb analysed the 5' RACE reads with MiXCR anew, one entry per CDR3 protein. Of around 800,000 distinct CDR3 sequences listed, 53% were seen once; the top ten hold approximately 40%. The sequenced material came from blood. These receptors were collected from a man older than 75 in good health.

This clonotype was counted a few times. The rearrangement uses TRBV7-2 and TRBJ2-1; TRBD2 matches 7 bases. CDR3 length: 18 residues. The germline CDR1 and CDR2 sequences are SGHTA and FQGNSA. With V trimmed by 2 bases and J by 0 bases, 10 bases remained unmatched. The CDR3 is CASSLYRGSIPSYNEQFF. The CDR3, as DNA: TGTGCCAGCAGCTTATATCGCGGGAGCATCCCCTCCTACAATGAGCAGTTCTTC.

The V gene is TRBV29-1, the J gene TRBJ2-3; possible D gene TRBD2, 5 bases. The CDR3 runs to 13 residues. Germline V gives CDR1 SQVTM, CDR2 ANQGSEA. V was trimmed by 4 bases and J by 14 bases, leaving 22 bases between them. The CDR3 is CSVAVTLGRYAYF. In nucleotides, the CDR3 is TGCAGCGTTGCCGTAACACTAGGCCGATACGCGTATTTT.

This clonotype appeared once. The chain carries TRBV4-2 and TRBJ2-2, with a weak D call TRBD2 (5 bases). CDR1 and CDR2 from the germline V gene are LGHNA and YNFKEQ. This CDR3 has 16 residues. Trimming removed 4 bases from V and 0 bases from J, with 12 bases in between. The CDR3 DNA reads TGTGCCAGCAGCCCTTTCGAGGGATCGAACACCGGGGAGCTGTTTTTT. The encoded protein is CASSPFEGSNTGELFF.

This rearrangement joins TRBV6-1 to TRBJ2-1; the match to TRBD1 covers 12 bases. From germline, CDR1 is MNHNS and CDR2 SASEGT. This CDR3 comprises 15 residues. With 7 bases clipped from V and 7 bases from J, the junction kept 8 bases outside the gene matches. The CDR3 region has the DNA TGTGCCAGCAAACCCGGGACAGGGGGCAGGAATGAGCAGTTCTTC. Residues: CASKPGTGGRNEQFF.

The rearrangement links TRBV2 to TRBJ2-1; D gene unclear. CDR1 and CDR2 from the germline V gene are SNHLY and FYNNEI. The CDR3 covers 14 residues. Trimming left V 6 bases short and J 2 bases short, with 11 bases between. As DNA, the CDR3 is TGTGCCAGCAGGGGCCTTTTAACCTACAATGAGCAGTTCTTC. Translation: CASRGLLTYNEQFF.

This clonotype turned up a few times. The chain couples TRBV5-1 to TRBJ1-2, with unresolved D. Germline loops: CDR1 SGHRS, CDR2 YFSETQ. This CDR3 contains 13 residues. Trimming cost V 3 bases and J 4 bases, with 10 bases left between them. This chain's CDR3 is CASSSAGRYGYTF. As DNA, the CDR3 is TGCGCCAGCAGCTCGGCAGGACGCTATGGCTACACCTTC. The full variable domain, rest sourced from reference TRBV5-1 and TRBJ1-2, is KAGVTQTPRYLIKTRGQQVTLSCSPISGHRSVSWYQQTPGQGLQFLFEYFSETQRNKGNFPGRFSGRQFSNSRSEMNVSTLELGDSALYLCASSSAGRYGYTFGSGTRLTVV.

The V gene is TRBV24-1, the J gene TRBJ2-1, with TRBD2 matching over 7 bases. V dropped 3 bases and J dropped 4; count of bases not matched to a gene: 11. The germline CDR1 and CDR2 sequences are KGHDR and SFDVKD. The CDR3 totals 17 residues. This chain's CDR3 is CATSDAGRQSLYNEQFF. The CDR3 DNA reads as TGTGCCACCAGTGATGCCGGGAGGCAGTCTCTATACAATGAGCAGTTCTTC.

V usage is TRBV7-8 and J usage is TRBJ2-1; TRBD2 aligns across 15 bases. With V trimmed by 5 bases and J by 5 bases, 13 bases remained unmatched. Germline CDR1 SGHVS, CDR2 FQNEAQ. CDR3 length: 19 amino acids. In nucleotides, the CDR3 is TGTGCCAGCAGCGTGGTTCCGGGACTAGCGGGAGGTTTCGACAATGAGCAGTTCTTC. Its translation: CASSVVPGLAGGFDNEQFF.